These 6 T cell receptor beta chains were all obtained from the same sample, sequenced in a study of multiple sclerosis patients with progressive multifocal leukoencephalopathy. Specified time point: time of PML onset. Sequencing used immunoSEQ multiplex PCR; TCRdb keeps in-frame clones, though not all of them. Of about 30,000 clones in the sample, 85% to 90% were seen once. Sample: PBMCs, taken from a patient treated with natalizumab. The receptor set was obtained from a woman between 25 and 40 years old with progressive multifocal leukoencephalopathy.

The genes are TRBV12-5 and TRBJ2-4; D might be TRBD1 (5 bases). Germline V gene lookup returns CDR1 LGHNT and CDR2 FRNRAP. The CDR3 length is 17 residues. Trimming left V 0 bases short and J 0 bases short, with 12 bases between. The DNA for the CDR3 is TGTGCTAGTGGTTTGGTCCAATCAGGGCCAGCCAAAAACATTCAGTACTTC. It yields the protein CASGLVQSGPAKNIQYF.

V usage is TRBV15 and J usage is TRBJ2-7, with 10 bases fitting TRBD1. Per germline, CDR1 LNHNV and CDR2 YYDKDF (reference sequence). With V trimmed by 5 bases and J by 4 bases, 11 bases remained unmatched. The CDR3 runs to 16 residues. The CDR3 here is CATSGGDRGGSYEQYF. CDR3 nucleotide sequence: TGTGCCACCAGCGGGGGGGACAGGGGAGGATCTTACGAGCAGTACTTC.

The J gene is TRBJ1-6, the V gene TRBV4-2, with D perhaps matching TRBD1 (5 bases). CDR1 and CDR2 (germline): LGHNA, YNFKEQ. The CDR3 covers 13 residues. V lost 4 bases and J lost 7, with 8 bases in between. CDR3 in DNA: TGTGCCAGCAGCCGACAGCCAAATTCACCCCTCCACTTT. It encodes CASSRQPNSPLHF.

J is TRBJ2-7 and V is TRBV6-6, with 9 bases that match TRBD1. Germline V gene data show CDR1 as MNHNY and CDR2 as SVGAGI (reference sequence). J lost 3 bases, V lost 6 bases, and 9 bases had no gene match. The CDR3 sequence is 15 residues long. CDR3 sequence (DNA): TGTGCCAGCAGAACCGACAGGGGGAGGAACTACGAGCAGTACTTC. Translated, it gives CASRTDRGRNYEQYF.

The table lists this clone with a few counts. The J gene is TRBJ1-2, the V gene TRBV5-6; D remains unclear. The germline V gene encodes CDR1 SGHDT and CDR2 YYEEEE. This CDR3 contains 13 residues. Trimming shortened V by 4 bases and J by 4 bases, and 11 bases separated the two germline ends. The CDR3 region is CASSPGLSYGYTF. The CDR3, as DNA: TGTGCCAGCAGCCCGGGTCTAAGCTATGGCTACACCTTC.

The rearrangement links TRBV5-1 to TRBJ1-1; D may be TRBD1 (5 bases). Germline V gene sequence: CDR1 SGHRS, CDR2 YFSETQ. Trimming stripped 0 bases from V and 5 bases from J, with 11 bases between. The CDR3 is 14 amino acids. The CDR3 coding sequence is TGCGCCAGCAGCTTGGAAGGGGTCGGGACTGAAGCTTTCTTT. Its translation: CASSLEGVGTEAFF.